This TCR beta chain was observed in a study of T-cell memory formation after mild COVID-19. Germline lookup yields CDR1 SGHRS and CDR2 YFSETQ. The CDR3 covers 13 residues. With 2 bases removed from V and 5 bases from J, the gap between germline ends came to 8 bases. This clonotype was counted a few times. Its antigen is unknown. Study observations and caveats: Clones that got smaller from day 15 to 85 had even CD4/CD8, while clones growing later tipped toward CD4+. The main location of contracting CD4+ clones was CM and EM, and that of contracting CD8+ clones was EMRA. Clones from the second wave (peaking day 37) had unconfirmed SARS-CoV-2 specificity.

Libraries for TCRalpha and TCRbeta carried sample barcodes and unique molecular identifiers via 5'RACE. Each CDR3 protein is one row after TCRdb ran MiXCR on the 5' RACE reads. The sample includes 180,000 or so distinct CDR3 sequences, 9.5% to 13% of them seen just once. Sequencing was performed on PBMCs or a T cell subset sorted from them (not recorded which). This rearrangement joins TRBV5-1 to TRBJ2-1; perhaps TRBD2 as D (5 bases). This TCR was sampled from a man between 18 and 29 years old who had mild COVID-19 (a few samples of this study predate the infection). Cell type and time point are not known. CDR3 protein: CASSLAEHNEQFF. CDR3 bases: TGCGCCAGCAGCTTAGCGGAGCACAATGAGCAGTTCTTC.